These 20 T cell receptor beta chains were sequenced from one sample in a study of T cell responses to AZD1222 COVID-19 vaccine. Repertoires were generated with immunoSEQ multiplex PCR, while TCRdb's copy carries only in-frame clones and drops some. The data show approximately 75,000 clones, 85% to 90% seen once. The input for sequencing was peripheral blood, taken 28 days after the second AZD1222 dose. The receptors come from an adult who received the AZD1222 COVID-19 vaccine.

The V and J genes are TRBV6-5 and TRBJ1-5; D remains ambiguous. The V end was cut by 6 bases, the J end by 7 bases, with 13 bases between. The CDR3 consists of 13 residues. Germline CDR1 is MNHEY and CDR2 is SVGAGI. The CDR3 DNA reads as TGTGCCAGCAGATTACTTGACACGCAGCCCCAGCATTTT. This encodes CASRLLDTQPQHF.

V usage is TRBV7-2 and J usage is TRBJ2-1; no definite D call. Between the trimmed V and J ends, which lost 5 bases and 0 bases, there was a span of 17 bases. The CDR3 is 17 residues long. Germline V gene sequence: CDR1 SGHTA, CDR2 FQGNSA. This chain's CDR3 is CASSVPPRSSSYNEQFF. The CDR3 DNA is TGTGCCAGCAGCGTGCCCCCGAGATCCAGCTCCTACAATGAGCAGTTCTTC.

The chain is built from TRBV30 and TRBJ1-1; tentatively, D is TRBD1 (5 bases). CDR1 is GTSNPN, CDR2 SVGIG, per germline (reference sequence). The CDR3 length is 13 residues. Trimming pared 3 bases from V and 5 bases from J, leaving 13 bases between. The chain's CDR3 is CAWSGQGWTEAFF. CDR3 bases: TGTGCCTGGAGCGGGCAGGGTTGGACTGAAGCTTTCTTT.

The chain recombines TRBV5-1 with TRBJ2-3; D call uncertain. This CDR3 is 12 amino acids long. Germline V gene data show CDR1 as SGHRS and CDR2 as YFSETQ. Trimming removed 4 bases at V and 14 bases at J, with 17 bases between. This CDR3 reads CASSKDLSRSYF. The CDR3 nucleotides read TGCGCCAGCAGCAAGGACCTATCCCGGTCGTATTTT.

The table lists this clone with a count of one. The chain's CDR3 is CAAHRRSYNSPLHF. The DNA for the CDR3 is TGTGCCGCCCACCGGCGCTCCTATAATTCACCCCTCCACTTT. V is TRBV6-5 and J is TRBJ1-6; D gene unclear. V dropped 11 bases and J dropped 0 bases, with 11 bases sitting between them. Germline lookup yields CDR1 MNHEY and CDR2 SVGAGI. This CDR3 has 14 amino acids.

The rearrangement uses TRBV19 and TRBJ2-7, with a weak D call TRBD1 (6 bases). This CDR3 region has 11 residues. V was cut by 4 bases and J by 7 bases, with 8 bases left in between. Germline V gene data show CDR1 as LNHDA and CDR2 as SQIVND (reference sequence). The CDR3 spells CASSTGQEQYF. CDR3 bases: TGTGCCAGTAGTACCGGACAGGAGCAGTACTTC.

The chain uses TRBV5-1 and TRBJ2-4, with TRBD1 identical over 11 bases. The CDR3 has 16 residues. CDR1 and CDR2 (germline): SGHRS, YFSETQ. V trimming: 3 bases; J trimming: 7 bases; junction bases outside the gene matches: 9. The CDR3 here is CASSSGQGVVGNIQYF. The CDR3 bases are TGCGCCAGCAGCTCGGGACAGGGGGTGGTTGGTAACATTCAGTACTTC. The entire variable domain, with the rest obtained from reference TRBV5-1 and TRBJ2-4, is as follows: KAGVTQTPRYLIKTRGQQVTLSCSPISGHRSVSWYQQTPGQGLQFLFEYFSETQRNKGNFPGRFSGRQFSNSRSEMNVSTLELGDSALYLCASSSGQGVVGNIQYFGAGTRLSVL.

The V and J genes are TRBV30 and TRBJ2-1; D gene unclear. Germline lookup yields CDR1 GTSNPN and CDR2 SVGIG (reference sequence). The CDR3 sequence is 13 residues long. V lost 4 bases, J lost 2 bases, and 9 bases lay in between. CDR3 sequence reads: CAWTQVTYNEQFF. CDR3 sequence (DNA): TGTGCCTGGACCCAGGTCACCTACAATGAGCAGTTCTTC. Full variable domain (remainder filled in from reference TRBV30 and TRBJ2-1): SQTIHQWPATLVQPVGSPLSLECTVEGTSNPNLYWYRQAAGRGLQLLFYSVGIGQISSEVPQNLSASRPQDRQFILSSKKLLLSDSGFYLCAWTQVTYNEQFFGPGTRLTVL.

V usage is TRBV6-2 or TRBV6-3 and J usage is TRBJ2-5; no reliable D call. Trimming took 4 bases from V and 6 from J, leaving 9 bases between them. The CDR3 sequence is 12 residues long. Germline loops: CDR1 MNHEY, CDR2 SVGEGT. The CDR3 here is CASSSAEKTQYF. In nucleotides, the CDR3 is TGTGCCAGCAGTTCGGCCGAAAAGACCCAGTACTTC.

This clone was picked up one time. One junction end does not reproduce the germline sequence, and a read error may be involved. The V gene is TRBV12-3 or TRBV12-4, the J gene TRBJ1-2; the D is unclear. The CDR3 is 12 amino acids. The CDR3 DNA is TGTGCCAGCAGCTGGGGAGACTATGGTTACACCTTC. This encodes CASSWGDYGYTF.

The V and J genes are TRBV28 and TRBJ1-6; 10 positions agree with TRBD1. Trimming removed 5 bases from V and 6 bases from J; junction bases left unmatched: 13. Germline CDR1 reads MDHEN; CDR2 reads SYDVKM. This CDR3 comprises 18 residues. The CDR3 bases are TGTGCCAGCAGTCCGGGACAGGGGCTTGGTGGGGGTAATTCACCCCTCCACTTT. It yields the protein CASSPGQGLGGGNSPLHF.

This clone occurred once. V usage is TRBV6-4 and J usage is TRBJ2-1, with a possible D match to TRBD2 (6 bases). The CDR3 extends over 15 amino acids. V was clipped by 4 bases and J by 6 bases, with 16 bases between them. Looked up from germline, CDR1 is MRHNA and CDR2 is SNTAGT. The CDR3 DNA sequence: TGTGCCAGCAGTGCTTTTGCGGGGCGGATCAATGAGCAGTTCTTC. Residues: CASSAFAGRINEQFF.

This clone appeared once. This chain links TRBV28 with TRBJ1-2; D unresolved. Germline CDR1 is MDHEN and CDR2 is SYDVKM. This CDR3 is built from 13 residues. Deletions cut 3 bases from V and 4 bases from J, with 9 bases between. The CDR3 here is CASSFPQTYGYTF. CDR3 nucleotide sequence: TGTGCCAGCAGTTTCCCCCAGACCTATGGCTACACCTTC.

CDR3 residues: CASSKLGVIYEQFF. The CDR3 bases are TGTGCCAGCAGCAAACTAGGGGTCATCTATGAGCAGTTCTTC. The chain employs TRBV21-1 and TRBJ2-1; TRBD1 reflects the table's D call only, with no check against the DNA. TRBV21-1 is a pseudogene. CDR3 size: 14 residues.

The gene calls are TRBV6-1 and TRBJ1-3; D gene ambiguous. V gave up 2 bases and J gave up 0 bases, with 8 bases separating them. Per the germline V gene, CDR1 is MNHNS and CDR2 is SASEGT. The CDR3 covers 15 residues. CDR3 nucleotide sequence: TGTGCCAGCAGTGAAAGAGACAACTCTGGAAACACCATATATTTT. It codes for CASSERDNSGNTIYF.

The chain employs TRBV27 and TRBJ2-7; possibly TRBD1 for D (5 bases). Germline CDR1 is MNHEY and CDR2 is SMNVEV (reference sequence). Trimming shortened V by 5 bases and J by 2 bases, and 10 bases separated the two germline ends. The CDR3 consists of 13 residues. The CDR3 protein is CASSRGRPYEQYF. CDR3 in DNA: TGTGCCAGCAGTAGGGGCAGACCCTACGAGCAGTACTTC.

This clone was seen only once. CDR3 residues: CASSSGWHTEAFF. DNA for the CDR3: TGCGCCAGCAGCTCAGGGTGGCACACTGAAGCTTTCTTT. The chain combines TRBV5-1 with TRBJ1-1, with D tentatively TRBD1 (5 bases). The V gene's germline CDR1 is SGHRS and CDR2 YFSETQ. This CDR3 region has 13 residues. V lost 3 bases, J lost 3 bases, and 9 bases lay in between.

The chain's CDR3 is CASSQPGVVAPTDTQYF. DNA for the CDR3: TGCGCCAGCAGTCAACCCGGCGTGGTGGCGCCTACAGATACGCAGTATTTT. V usage is TRBV23-1 and J usage is TRBJ2-3; no definite D call. TRBV23-1 qualifies as an ORF whose function is uncertain. Trimming took 2 bases from V and 3 from J, leaving 18 bases between them. CDR3 length: 17 residues.

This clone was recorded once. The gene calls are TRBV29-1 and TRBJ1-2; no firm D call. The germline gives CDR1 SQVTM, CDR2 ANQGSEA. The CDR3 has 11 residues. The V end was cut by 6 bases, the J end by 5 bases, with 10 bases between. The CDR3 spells CSVATAYGYTF. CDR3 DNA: TGCAGCGTCGCTACGGCGTATGGCTACACCTTC.

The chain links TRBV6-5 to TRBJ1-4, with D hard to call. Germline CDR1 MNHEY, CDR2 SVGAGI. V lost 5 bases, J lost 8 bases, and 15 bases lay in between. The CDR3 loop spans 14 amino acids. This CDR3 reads CASSPLVAGEKLFF. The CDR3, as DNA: TGTGCCAGCAGTCCTCTAGTAGCAGGAGAAAAACTGTTTTTT.